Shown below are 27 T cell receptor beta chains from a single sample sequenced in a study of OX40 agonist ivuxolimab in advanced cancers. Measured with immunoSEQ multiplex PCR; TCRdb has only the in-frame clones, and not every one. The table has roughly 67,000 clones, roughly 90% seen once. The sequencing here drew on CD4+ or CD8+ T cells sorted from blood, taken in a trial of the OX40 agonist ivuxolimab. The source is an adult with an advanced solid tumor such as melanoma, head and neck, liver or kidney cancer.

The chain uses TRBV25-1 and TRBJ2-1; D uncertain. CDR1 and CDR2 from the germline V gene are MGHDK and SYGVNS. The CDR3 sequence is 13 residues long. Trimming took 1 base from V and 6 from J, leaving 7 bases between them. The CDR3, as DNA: TGTGCCAGCAGTGAATTCCCGGGCAATGAGCAGTTCTTC. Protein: CASSEFPGNEQFF.

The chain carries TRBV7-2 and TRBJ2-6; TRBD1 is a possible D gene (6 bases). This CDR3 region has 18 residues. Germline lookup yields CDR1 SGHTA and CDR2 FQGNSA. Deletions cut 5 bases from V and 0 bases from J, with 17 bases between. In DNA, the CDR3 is TGTGCCAGCAGCCATACGACAGGATTAAGCTCTGGGGCCAACGTCCTGACTTTC. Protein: CASSHTTGLSSGANVLTF.

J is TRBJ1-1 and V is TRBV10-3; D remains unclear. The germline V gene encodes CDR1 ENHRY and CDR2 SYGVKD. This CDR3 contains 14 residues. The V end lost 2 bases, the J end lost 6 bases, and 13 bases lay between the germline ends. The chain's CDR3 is CAISEREKVAEAFF. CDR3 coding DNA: TGTGCCATCAGTGAGAGAGAGAAGGTGGCTGAAGCTTTCTTT.

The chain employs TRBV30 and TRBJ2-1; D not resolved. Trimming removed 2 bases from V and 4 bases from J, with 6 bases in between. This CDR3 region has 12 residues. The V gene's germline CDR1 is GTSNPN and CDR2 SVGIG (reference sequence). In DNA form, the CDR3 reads TGTGCCTGGAGTCTAGTTTACAATGAGCAGTTCTTC. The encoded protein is CAWSLVYNEQFF.

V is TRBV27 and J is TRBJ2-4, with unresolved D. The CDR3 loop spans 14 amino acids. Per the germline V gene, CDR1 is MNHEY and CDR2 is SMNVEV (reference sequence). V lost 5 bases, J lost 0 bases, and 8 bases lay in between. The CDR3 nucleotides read TGTGCCAGCAGTACGCGGTTAGCCAAAAACATTCAGTACTTC. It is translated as CASSTRLAKNIQYF.

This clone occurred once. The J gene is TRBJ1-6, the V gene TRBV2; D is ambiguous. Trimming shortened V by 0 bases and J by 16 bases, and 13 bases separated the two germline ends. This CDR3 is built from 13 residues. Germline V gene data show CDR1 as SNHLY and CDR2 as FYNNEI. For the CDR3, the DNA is TGTGCCAGCAGTGAAGCGGATATTCCGCGACTCCACTTT. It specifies CASSEADIPRLHF.

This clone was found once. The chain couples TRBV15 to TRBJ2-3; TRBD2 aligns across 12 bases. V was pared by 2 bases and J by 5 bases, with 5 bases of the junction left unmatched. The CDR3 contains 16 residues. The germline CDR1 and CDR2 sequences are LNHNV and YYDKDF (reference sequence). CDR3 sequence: CATSRRLAGVVDTQYF. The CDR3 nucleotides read TGTGCCACCAGCAGAAGACTAGCGGGAGTCGTAGATACGCAGTATTTT.

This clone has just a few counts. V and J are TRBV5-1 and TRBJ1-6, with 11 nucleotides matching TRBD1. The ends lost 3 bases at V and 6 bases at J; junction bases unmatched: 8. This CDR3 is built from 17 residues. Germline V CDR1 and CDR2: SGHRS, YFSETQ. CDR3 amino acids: CASSSTDRGRGNSPLHF. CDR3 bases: TGCGCCAGCAGCTCAACGGACAGGGGGCGGGGTAATTCACCCCTCCACTTT.

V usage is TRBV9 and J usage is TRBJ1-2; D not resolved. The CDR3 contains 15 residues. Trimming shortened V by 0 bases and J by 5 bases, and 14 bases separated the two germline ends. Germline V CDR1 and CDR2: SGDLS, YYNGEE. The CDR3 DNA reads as TGTGCCAGCAGCGTAGGATTGGCCACAACTTATGGCTACACCTTC. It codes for CASSVGLATTYGYTF.

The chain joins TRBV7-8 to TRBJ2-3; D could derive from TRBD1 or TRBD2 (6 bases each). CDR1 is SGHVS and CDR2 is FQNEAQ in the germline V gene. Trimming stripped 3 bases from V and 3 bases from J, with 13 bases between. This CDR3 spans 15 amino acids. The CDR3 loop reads CASSFTTGATDTQYF. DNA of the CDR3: TGTGCCAGCAGCTTTACTACGGGGGCGACAGATACGCAGTATTTT. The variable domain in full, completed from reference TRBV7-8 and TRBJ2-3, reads GAGVSQSPRYKVAKRGQDVALRCDPISGHVSLFWYQQALGQGPEFLTYFQNEAQLDKSGLPSDRFFAERPEGSVSTLKIQRTQQEDSAVYLCASSFTTGATDTQYFGPGTRLTVL.

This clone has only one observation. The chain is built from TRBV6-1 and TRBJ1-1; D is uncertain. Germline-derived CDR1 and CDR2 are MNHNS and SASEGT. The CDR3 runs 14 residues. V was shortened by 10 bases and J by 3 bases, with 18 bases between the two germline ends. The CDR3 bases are TGTGCCACCCGGGCCGCGGTTCGGGACACTGAAGCTTTCTTT. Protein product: CATRAAVRDTEAFF.

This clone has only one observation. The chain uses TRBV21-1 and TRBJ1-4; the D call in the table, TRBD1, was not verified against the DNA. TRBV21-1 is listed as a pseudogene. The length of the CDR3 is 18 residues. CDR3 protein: CASSPYRVPSATNEKLFF. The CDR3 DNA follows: TGTGCCAGCAGCCCCTACAGGGTCCCTTCTGCAACTAATGAAAAACTGTTTTTT.

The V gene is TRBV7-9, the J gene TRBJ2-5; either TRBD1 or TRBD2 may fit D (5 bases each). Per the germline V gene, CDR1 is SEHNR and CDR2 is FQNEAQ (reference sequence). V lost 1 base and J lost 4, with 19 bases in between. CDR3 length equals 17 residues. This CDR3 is CASSLELVAVGGETQYF. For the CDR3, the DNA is TGTGCCAGCAGCTTAGAGTTGGTAGCAGTTGGGGGAGAGACCCAGTACTTC.

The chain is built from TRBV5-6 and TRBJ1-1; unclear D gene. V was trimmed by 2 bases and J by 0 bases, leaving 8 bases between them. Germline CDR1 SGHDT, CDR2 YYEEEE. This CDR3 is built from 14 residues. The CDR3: CASSFDTVNTEAFF. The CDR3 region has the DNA TGTGCCAGCAGCTTTGACACCGTGAACACTGAAGCTTTCTTT.

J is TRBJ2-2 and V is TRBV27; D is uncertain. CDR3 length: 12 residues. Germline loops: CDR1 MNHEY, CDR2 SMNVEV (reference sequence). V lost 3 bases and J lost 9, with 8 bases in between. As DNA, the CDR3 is TGTGCCAGCAGTTTCAGCGCTCGGGAGCTGTTTTTT. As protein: CASSFSARELFF.

Here the CDR3 DNA reads TGTGCCAGCACCCAAGGGGGACAGGGGCTCTCGGAGCAGTTCTTC. Its translation: CASTQGGQGLSEQFF. This chain links TRBV6-6 with TRBJ2-1, with TRBD1 matching over 10 bases. Unmatched junction bases numbered 13, after V lost 7 bases and J lost 10 bases. Germline V gene data show CDR1 as MNHNY and CDR2 as SVGAGI (reference sequence). This CDR3 region has 15 residues.

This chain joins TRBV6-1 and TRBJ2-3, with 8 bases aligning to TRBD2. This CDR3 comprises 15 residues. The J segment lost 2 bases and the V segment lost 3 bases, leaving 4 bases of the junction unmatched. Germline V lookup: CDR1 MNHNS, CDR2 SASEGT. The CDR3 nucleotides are TGTGCCAGCAGTGATCGGGGGGGGGTCACAGATACGCAGTATTTT. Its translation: CASSDRGGVTDTQYF.

In nucleotides, the CDR3 is TGTGCCTGGAGTAGTGGGGGAACTCCCTCCTACGAGCAGTACTTC. Its translation: CAWSSGGTPSYEQYF. The chain joins TRBV30 to TRBJ2-7, with D tentatively TRBD1 or TRBD2 (5 bases each). Between the trimmed V and J ends, which lost 2 bases and 0 bases, there was a span of 14 bases. The germline gives CDR1 GTSNPN, CDR2 SVGIG (reference sequence). The CDR3 spans 15 residues.

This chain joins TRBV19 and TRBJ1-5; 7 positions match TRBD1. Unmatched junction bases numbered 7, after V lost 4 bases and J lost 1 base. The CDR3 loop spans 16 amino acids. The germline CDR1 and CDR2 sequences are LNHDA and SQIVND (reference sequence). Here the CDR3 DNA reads TGTGCCAGTAGTAGTCGGCAGGGGGTGAGCAATCAGCCCCAGCATTTT. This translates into CASSSRQGVSNQPQHF.

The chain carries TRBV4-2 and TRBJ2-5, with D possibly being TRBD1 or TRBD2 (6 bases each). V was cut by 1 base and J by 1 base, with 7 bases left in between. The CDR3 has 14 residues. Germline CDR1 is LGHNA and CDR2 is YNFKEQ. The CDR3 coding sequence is TGTGCCAGCAGCCAAGGGGGGGCCCAAGAGACCCAGTACTTC. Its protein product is CASSQGGAQETQYF.

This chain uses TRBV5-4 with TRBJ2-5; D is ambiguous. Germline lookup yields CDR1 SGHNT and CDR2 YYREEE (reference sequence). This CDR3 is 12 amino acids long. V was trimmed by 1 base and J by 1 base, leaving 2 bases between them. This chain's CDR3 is CASSLPQETQYF. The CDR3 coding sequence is TGTGCCAGCAGCTTGCCCCAAGAGACCCAGTACTTC.

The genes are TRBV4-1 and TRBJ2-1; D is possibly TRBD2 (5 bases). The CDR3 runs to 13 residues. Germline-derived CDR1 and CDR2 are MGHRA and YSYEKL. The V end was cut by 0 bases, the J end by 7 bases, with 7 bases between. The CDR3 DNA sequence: TGCGCCAGCAGCCAAGAAGGAGGAAATGAGCAGTTCTTC. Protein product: CASSQEGGNEQFF.

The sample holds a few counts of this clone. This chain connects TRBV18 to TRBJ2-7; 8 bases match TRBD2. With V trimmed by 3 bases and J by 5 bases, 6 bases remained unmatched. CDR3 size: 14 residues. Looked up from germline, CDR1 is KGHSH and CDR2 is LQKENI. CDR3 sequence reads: CASSPLAGPNEQYF. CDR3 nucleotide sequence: TGTGCCAGCTCACCGCTAGCGGGCCCCAACGAGCAGTACTTC.

The CDR3 is CASSTGSYYGYTF. CDR3 bases: TGTGCCAGCAGTACAGGGTCTTACTATGGCTACACCTTC. This chain uses TRBV6-6 with TRBJ1-2; weak D call: TRBD1 (6 bases). Per the germline V gene, CDR1 is MNHNY and CDR2 is SVGAGI (reference sequence). The V end was cut by 5 bases, the J end by 3 bases, with 10 bases between. The CDR3 length is 13 residues.

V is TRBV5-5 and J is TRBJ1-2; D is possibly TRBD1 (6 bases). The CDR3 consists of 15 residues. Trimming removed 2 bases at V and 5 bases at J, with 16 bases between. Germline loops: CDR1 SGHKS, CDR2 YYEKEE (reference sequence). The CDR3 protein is CASSLAGTNLYGYTF. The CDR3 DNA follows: TGTGCCAGCAGCTTAGCCGGGACAAATTTATATGGCTACACCTTC.

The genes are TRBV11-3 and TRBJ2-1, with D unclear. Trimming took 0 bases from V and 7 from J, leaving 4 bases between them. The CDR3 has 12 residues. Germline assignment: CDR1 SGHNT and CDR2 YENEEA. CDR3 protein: CASSLEGNEQFF. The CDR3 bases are TGTGCCAGCAGCTTAGAAGGTAATGAGCAGTTCTTC.

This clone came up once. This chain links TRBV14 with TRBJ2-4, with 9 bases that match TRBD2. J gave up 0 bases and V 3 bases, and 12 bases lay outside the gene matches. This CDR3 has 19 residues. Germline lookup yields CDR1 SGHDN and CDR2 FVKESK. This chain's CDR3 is CASSHGKGTSSLAKNIQYF. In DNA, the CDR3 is TGTGCCAGCAGCCATGGGAAGGGGACTAGCAGTCTAGCCAAAAACATTCAGTACTTC.